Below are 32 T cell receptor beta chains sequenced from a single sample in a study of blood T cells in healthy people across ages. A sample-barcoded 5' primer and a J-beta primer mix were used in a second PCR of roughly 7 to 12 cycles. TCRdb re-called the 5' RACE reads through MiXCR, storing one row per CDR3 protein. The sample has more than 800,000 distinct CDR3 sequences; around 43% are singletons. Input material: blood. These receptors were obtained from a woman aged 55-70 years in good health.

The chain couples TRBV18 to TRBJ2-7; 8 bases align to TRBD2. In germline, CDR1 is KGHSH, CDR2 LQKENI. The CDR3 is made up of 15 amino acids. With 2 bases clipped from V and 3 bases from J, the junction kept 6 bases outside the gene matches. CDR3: CASSPAGGFLYEQYF. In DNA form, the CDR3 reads TGTGCCAGCTCACCAGCGGGAGGCTTCCTCTACGAGCAGTACTTC.

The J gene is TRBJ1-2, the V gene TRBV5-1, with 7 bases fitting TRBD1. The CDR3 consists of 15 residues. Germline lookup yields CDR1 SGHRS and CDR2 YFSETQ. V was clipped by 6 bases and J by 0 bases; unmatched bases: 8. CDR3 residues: CASTDPDRSNYGYTF. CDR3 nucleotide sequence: TGCGCCAGCACTGACCCGGACAGGTCTAACTATGGCTACACCTTC.

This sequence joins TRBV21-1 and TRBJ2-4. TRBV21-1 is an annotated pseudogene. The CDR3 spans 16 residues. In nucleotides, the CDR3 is TGTGCCAGCAGCAAACTCGCAGCCCTAACCAAAAACATTCAGTACTTC. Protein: CASSKLAALTKNIQYF.

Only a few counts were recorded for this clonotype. DNA of the CDR3: TGCAGTGCTAGCCGTATCTCTGGGAGGGAGACCCAGTACTTC. This codes for CSASRISGRETQYF. The chain is built from TRBV20-1 and TRBJ2-7; maybe TRBD2 (6 bases). Near its end, the DNA agrees better with TRBJ2-5, so the J call may be wrong. Germline-derived CDR1 and CDR2 are DFQATT and SNEGSKA (reference sequence). This CDR3 spans 14 amino acids.

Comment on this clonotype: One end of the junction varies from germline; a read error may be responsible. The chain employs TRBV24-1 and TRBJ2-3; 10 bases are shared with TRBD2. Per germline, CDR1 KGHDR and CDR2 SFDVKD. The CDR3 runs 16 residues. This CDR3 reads CATSNLATSGSDTQYF. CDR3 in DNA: TGTGCCACCAGTAATTTGGCGACTAGCGGGTCCGATACGCAGTATTTT.

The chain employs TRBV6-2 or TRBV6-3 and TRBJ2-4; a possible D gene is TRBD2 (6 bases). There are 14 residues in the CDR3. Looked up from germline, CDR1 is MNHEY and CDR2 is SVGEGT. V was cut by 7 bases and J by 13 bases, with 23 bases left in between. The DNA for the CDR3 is TGTGCCAGCACCCATTGGGGGGAATCCTACAAGCAGTACTTC. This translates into CASTHWGESYKQYF.

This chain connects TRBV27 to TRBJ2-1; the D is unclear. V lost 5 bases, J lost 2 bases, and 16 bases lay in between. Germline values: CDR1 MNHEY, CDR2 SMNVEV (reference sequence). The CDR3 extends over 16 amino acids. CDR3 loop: CASSLMGLATYNEQFF. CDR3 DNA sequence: TGTGCCAGCAGTCTAATGGGTTTGGCTACCTACAATGAGCAGTTCTTC.

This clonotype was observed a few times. CDR3 nucleotide sequence: TGTGCCAGCAGTTTGGGGGGGGTAGGAAAGACCCAGTACTTC. It is translated as CASSLGGVGKTQYF. The chain employs TRBV27 and TRBJ2-5, with 7 bases that match TRBD2. Per germline, CDR1 MNHEY and CDR2 SMNVEV (reference sequence). This CDR3 spans 14 amino acids. With V trimmed by 3 bases and J by 6 bases, 7 bases remained unmatched.

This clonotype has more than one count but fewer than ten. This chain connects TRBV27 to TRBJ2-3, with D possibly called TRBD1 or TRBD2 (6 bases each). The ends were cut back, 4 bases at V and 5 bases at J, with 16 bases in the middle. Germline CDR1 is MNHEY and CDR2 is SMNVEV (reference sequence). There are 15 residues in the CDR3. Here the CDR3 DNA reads TGTGCCAGCAGTTCGTTCCGGGGGCTTGGAGATACGCAGTATTTT. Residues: CASSSFRGLGDTQYF.

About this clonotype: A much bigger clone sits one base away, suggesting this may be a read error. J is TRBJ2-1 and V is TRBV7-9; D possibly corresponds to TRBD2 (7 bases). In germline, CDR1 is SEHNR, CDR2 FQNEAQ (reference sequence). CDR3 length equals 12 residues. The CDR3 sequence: CDSSSGGGEQFF. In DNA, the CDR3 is TGTGACAGCAGCTCGGGGGGCGGTGAGCAGTTCTTC.

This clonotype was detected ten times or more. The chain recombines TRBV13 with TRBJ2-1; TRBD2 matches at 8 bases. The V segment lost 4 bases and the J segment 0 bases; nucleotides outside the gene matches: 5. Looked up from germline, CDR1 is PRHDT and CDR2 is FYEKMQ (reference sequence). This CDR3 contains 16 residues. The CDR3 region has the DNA TGTGCCAGCAGCTCCCGAGCGGGAGCCTCCTACAATGAGCAGTTCTTC. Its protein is CASSSRAGASYNEQFF.

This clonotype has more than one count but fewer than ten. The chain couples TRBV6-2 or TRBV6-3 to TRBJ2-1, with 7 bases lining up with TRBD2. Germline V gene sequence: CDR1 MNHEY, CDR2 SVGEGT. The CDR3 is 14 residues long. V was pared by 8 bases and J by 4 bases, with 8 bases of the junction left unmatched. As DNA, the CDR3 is TGTGCCAGCTCTGGGGTAGCGGGTTACAATGAGCAGTTCTTC. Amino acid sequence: CASSGVAGYNEQFF.

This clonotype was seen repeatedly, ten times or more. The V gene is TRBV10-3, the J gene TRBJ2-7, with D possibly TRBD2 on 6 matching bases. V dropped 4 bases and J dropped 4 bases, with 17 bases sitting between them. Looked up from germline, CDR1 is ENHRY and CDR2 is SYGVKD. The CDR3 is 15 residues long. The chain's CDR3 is CAISGTKRAAYEQYF. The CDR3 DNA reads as TGTGCCATCAGTGGGACTAAGCGGGCCGCATACGAGCAGTACTTC.

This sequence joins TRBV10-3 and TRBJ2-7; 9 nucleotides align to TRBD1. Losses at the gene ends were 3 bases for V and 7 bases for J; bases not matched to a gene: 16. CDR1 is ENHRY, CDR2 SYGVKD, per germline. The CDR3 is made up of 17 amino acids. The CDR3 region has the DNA TGTGCCATCAGTGATTCCGGGACAGGGCTTTCCTACAATGAGCAGTACTTC. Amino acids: CAISDSGTGLSYNEQYF.

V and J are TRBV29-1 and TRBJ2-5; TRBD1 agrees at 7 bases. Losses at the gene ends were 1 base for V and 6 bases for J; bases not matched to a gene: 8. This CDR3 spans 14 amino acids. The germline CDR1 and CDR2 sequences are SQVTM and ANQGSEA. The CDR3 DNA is TGCAGCGTTGAAGGAAACAGGGGTGAGAAGACCCAGTACTTC. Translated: CSVEGNRGEKTQYF. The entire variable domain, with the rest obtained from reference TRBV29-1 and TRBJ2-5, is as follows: SAVISQKPSRDICQRGTSLTIQCQVDSQVTMMFWYRQQPGQSLTLIATANQGSEATYESGFVIDKFPISRPNLTFSTLTVSNMSPEDSSIYLCSVEGNRGEKTQYFGPGTRLLVL.

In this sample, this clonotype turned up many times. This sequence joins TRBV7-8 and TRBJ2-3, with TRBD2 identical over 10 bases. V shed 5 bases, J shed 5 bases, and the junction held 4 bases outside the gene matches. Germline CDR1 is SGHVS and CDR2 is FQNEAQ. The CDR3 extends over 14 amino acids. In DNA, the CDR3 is TGTGCCAGCAGCGCCGCTAGCGGGGGAGATACGCAGTATTTT. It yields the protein CASSAASGGDTQYF.

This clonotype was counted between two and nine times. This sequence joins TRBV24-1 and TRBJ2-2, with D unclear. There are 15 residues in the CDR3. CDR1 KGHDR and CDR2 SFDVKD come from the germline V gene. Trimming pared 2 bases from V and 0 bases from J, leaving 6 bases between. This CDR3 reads CATSDWVPNTGELFF. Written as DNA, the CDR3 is TGTGCCACCAGTGATTGGGTACCGAACACCGGGGAGCTGTTTTTT.

This CDR3 is CAIRTQTSGSPNEQFF. The CDR3 DNA reads as TGTGCCATCAGGACTCAGACTAGCGGGAGTCCCAATGAGCAGTTCTTC. The genes are TRBV10-3 and TRBJ2-1; 12 positions agree with TRBD2. CDR3 length: 16 residues. The J segment lost 6 bases and the V segment lost 6 bases, leaving 9 bases of the junction unmatched. Looked up from germline, CDR1 is ENHRY and CDR2 is SYGVKD.

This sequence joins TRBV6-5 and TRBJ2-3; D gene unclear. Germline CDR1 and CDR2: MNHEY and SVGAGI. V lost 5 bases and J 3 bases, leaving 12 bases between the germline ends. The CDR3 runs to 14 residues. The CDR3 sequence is CASSRNRRTDTQYF. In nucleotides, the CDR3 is TGTGCCAGCAGTCGGAACCGGCGAACAGATACGCAGTATTTT.

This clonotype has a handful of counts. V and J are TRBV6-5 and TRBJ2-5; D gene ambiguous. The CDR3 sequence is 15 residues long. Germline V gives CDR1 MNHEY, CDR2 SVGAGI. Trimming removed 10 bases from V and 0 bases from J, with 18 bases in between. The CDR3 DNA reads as TGTGCCACAACAGCCGCCGGCGGCGACCAAGAGACCCAGTACTTC. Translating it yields CATTAAGGDQETQYF.

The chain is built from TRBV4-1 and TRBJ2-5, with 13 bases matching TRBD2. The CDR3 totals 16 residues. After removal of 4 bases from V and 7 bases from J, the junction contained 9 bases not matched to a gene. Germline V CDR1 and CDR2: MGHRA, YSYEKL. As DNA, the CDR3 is TGCGCCAGCAGCCCCGGACTAGCGGGAGCCCCGGGGACCCAGTACTTC. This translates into CASSPGLAGAPGTQYF.

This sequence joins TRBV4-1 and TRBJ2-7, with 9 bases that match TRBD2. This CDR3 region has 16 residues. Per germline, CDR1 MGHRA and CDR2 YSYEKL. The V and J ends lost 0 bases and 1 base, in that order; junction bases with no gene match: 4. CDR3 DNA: TGCGCCAGCAGCCAAGATAAGCGGGAGGCTTCCTACGAGCAGTACTTC. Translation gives CASSQDKREASYEQYF.

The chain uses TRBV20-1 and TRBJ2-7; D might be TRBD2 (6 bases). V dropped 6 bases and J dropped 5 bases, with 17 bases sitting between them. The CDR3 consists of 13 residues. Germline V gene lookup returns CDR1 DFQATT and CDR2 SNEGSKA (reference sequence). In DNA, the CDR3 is TGCAGTGCCCGACGGGGGAGTCCAAACGAGCAGTACTTC. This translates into CSARRGSPNEQYF.

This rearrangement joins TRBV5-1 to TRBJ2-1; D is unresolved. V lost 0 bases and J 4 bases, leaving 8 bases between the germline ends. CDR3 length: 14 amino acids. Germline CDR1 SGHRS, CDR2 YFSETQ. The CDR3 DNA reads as TGCGCCAGCAGCTTGGCCGCGCAGTACAATGAGCAGTTCTTC. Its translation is CASSLAAQYNEQFF.

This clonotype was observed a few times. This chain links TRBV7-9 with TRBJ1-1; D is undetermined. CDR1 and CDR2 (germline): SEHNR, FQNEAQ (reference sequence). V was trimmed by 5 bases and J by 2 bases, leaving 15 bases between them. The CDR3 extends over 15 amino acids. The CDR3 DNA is TGTGCCAGCAGCGGTTGGACTGGGGTAAACACTGAAGCTTTCTTT. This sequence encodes CASSGWTGVNTEAFF.

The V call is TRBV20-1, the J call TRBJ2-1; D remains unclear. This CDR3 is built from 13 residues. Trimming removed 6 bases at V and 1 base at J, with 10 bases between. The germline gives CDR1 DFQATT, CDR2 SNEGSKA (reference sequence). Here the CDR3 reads CSAIGTSYNEQFF. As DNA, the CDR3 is TGCAGTGCCATAGGAACTTCCTACAATGAGCAGTTCTTC.

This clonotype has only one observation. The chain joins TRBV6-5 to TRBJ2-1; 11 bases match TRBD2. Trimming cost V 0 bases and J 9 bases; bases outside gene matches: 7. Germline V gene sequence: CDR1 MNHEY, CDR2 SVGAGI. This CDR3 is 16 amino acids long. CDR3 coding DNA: TGTGCCAGCAGTTACTCGAGTGGGCTAGCGGGAGGTGAGCAGTTCTTC. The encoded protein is CASSYSSGLAGGEQFF.

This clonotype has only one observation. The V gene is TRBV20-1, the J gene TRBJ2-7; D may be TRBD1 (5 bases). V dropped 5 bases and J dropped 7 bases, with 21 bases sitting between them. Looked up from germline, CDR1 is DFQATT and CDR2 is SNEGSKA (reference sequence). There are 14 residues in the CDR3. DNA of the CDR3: TGCAGTGCTCTTGCCGTGGGGCGTGAGGATGAGCAGTACTTC. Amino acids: CSALAVGREDEQYF.

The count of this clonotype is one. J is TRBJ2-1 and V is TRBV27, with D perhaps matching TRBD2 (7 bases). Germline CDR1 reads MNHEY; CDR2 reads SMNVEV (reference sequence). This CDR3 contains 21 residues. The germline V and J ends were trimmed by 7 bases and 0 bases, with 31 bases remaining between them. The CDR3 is CASNYLPGHPGTGGSYNEQFF. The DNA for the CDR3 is TGTGCCAGCAATTACCTTCCGGGACACCCTGGGACGGGAGGCTCCTACAATGAGCAGTTCTTC.

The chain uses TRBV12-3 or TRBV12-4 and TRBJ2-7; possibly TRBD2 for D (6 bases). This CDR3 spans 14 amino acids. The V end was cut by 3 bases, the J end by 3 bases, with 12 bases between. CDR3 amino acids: CASSFGGIYYEQYF. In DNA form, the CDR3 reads TGTGCCAGCAGTTTTGGGGGGATTTACTACGAGCAGTACTTC.

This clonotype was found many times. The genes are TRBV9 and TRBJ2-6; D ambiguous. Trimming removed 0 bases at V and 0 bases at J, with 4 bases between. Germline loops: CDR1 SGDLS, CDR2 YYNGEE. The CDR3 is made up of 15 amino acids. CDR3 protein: CASSVAVSGANVLTF. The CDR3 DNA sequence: TGTGCCAGCAGCGTAGCGGTCTCTGGGGCCAACGTCCTGACTTTC. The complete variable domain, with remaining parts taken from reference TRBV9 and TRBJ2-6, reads DSGVTQTPKHLITATGQRVTLRCSPRSGDLSVYWYQQSLDQGLQFLIQYYNGEERAKGNILERFSAQQFPDLHSELNLSSLELGDSALYFCASSVAVSGANVLTFGAGSRLTVL.

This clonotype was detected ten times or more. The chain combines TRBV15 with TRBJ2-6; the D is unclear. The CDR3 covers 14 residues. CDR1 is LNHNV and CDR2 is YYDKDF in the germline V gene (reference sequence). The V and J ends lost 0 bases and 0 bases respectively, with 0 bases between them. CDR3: CATSRDSGANVLTF. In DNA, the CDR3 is TGTGCCACCAGCAGAGACTCTGGGGCCAACGTCCTGACTTTC. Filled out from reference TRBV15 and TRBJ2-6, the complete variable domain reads DAMVIQNPRYQVTQFGKPVTLSCSQTLNHNVMYWYQQKSSQAPKLLFHYYDKDFNNEADTPDNFQSRRPNTSFCFLDIRSPGLGDTAMYLCATSRDSGANVLTFGAGSRLTVL.